Sequencing of this T cell receptor beta chain was carried out in a study of metastatic and nonmetastatic thyroid tumors. The wider study: The comparison covered peripheral blood and tumor or nodule tissue in malignant and benign thyroid patients.

With respect to this clone: Its cognate antigen is unknown. Because the CDR3 is missing its conserved closing phenylalanine or tryptophan, this is likely a read error.

Among the patients, none had received any treatment before thyroid surgery. Study-wide findings and caveats: Reports indicated that malignant thyroid tumors showed significantly higher TCR beta diversity than benign nodules did, in blood and tumor.

In the original analysis: To classify distant metastasis in papillary thyroid cancer, a model was built from CDR3 differences across clinicopathological groups. TCRdb reprocessed the PCR reads using MiXCR. These V and J calls rely on TCRdb rather than the paper's analysis. The sample contains several thousand clones, 39% of which appear only once. Germline V lookup: CDR1 MNHEY, CDR2 SVGEGT. CDR3 length: 16 amino acids. Trimming cost V 2 bases and J 4 bases; bases outside gene matches: 6. The V and J genes are TRBV6-2 or TRBV6-3 and TRBJ1-2; 11 bases map to TRBD1. The TCR sequence derives from a female donor with papillary thyroid cancer or a benign thyroid nodule (not recorded which). Some clones in this sample may be carry-over from other donors' samples. Sequencing used tumor tissue. The CDR3 sequence: CASSYTRTGGGYGYTL. For the CDR3, the DNA is TGTGCCAGCAGTTACACTCGGACAGGGGGCGGCTATGGCTACACCCTC.